The 9 T cell receptor beta chains reported below all come from one sample, sequenced in a study of T cells after somatic rescue of genetic block. The method was immunoSEQ multiplex PCR; TCRdb's version includes in-frame clones alone and lacks a portion of them. The table shows tens of thousands of clones, with 96% occurring only once. The sample comprised peripheral blood mononuclear cells (PBMCs). The origin of the receptors is a child under two years old.

The chain employs TRBV5-1 and TRBJ2-7, with D maybe TRBD2 (5 bases). V was clipped by 1 base and J by 1 base, with 6 bases between them. CDR3 length: 13 residues. The germline V gene has CDR1 SGHRS and CDR2 YFSETQ. The CDR3 DNA reads TGCGCCAGCAGCTTGCGGGGTTCCTACGAGCAGTACTTC. Its translation is CASSLRGSYEQYF.

The gene calls are TRBV29-1 and TRBJ2-1; the match to TRBD1 covers 9 bases. Germline CDR1 and CDR2: SQVTM and ANQGSEA. The CDR3 covers 12 residues. The V gene end was trimmed by 8 bases and the J gene end by 8 bases; junction bases not matched to a gene: 7. The CDR3 region is CSHETGGYEQFF. CDR3 nucleotides: TGCAGCCATGAAACAGGGGGCTATGAGCAGTTCTTC.

The chain combines TRBV15 with TRBJ1-5; D remains ambiguous. CDR3 length equals 13 residues. In germline, CDR1 is LNHNV, CDR2 YYDKDF (reference sequence). V was shortened by 1 base and J by 4 bases, with 5 bases between the two germline ends. CDR3 in amino acids: CATSRVPNQPQHF. Written as DNA, the CDR3 is TGTGCCACCAGCAGAGTCCCGAATCAGCCCCAGCATTTT.

The chain recombines TRBV5-4 with TRBJ2-5; D unresolved. V dropped 0 bases and J dropped 0 bases, with 3 bases sitting between them. CDR1 is SGHNT, CDR2 YYREEE, per germline (reference sequence). The CDR3 consists of 13 residues. The CDR3 spells CASSLGYQETQYF. In DNA, the CDR3 is TGTGCCAGCAGCTTGGGGTACCAAGAGACCCAGTACTTC.

The rearrangement links TRBV11-2 to TRBJ2-1; TRBD1 might be the D (5 bases). Trimming cost V 5 bases and J 9 bases, with 11 bases left between them. The CDR3 is 12 amino acids. Germline CDR1 and CDR2: SGHAT and FQNNGV. The CDR3 region has the DNA TGTGCCAGCAGCCCAAGGGGCCGTGAGCAGTTCTTC. Its protein is CASSPRGREQFF.

The V call is TRBV4-2, the J call TRBJ2-1; D call uncertain. Germline CDR1 reads LGHNA; CDR2 reads YNFKEQ. The CDR3 has 13 residues. Trimming took off 1 base at V and 8 bases at J, with 9 bases between the two ends. CDR3 nucleotides: TGTGCCAGCAGCCAAGGGGCTTTGGATGAGCAGTTCTTC. Protein product: CASSQGALDEQFF.

J is TRBJ2-7 and V is TRBV27; 11 bases are a match to TRBD1. Germline assignment: CDR1 MNHEY and CDR2 SMNVEV (reference sequence). Trimming took 5 bases from V and 1 from J; bases not matched to a gene: 4. There are 15 residues in the CDR3. The CDR3 protein is CASSLGQGASYEQYF. In DNA, the CDR3 is TGTGCCAGCAGTCTTGGACAGGGGGCTTCCTACGAGCAGTACTTC.

V gene TRBV5-4 combines with J gene TRBJ1-1; tentative D call: TRBD1 (6 bases). V lost 0 bases to trimming and J lost 5 bases, with 8 bases between them. CDR1 is SGHNT and CDR2 is YYREEE in the germline V gene (reference sequence). The CDR3 is 13 residues long. The CDR3: CASSLGRGTEAFF. CDR3 DNA sequence: TGTGCCAGCAGCTTGGGGAGGGGGACTGAAGCTTTCTTT.

This clone was picked up one time. The rearrangement uses TRBV9 and TRBJ2-7; the D call may be TRBD1 or TRBD2 (5 bases each). V dropped 2 bases and J dropped 2 bases, with 11 bases sitting between them. This CDR3 is 14 amino acids long. The V gene's germline CDR1 is SGDLS and CDR2 YYNGEE. The CDR3 protein is CASSVGPLTYEQYF. The DNA for the CDR3 is TGTGCCAGCAGCGTGGGACCCTTGACCTACGAGCAGTACTTC.